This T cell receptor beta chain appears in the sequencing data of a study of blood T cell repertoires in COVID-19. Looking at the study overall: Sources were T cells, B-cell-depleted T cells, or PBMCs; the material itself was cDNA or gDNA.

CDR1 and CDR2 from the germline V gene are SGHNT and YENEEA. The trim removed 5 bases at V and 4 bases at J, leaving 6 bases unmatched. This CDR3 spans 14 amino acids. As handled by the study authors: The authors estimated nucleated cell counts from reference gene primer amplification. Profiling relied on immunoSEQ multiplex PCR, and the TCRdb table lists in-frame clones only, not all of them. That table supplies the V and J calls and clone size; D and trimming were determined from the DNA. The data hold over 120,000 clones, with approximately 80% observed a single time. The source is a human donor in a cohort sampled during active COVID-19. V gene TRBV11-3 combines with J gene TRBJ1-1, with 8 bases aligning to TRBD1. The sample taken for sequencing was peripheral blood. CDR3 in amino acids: CASSPGQGGTEAFF. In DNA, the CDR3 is TGTGCCAGCAGCCCTGGACAGGGAGGCACTGAAGCTTTCTTT.